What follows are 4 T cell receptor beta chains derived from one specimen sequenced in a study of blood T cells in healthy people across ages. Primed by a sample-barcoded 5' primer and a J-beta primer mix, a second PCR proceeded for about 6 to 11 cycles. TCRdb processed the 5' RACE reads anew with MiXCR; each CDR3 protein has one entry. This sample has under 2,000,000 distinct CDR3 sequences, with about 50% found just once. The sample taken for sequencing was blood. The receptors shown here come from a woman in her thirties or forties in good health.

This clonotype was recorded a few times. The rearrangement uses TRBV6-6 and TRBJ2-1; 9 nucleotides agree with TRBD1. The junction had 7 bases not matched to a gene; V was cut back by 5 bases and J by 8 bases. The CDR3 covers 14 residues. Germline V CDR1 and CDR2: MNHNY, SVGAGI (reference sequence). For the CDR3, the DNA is TGTGCCAGCAGTAGAGGACAGGGGACCCATGAGCAGTTCTTC. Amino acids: CASSRGQGTHEQFF.

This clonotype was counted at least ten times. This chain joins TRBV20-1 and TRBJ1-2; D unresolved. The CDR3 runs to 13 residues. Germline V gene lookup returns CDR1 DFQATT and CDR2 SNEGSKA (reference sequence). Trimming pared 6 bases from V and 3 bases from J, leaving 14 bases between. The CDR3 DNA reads TGCAGTGCCCCCCCGTCCGGAGACTATGGCTACACCTTC. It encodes CSAPPSGDYGYTF.

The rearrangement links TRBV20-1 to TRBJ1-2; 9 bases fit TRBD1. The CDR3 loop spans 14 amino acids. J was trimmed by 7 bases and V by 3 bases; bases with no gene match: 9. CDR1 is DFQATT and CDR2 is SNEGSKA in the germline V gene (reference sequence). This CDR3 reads CSASVTGGFGGYTF. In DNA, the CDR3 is TGCAGTGCTAGCGTTACAGGGGGCTTCGGTGGCTACACCTTC.

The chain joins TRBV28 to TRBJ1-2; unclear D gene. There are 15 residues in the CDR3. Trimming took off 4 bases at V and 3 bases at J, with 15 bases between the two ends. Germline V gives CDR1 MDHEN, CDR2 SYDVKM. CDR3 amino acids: CASSSKRETDYGYTF. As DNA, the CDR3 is TGTGCCAGCAGTTCGAAAAGGGAGACTGACTATGGCTACACCTTC.